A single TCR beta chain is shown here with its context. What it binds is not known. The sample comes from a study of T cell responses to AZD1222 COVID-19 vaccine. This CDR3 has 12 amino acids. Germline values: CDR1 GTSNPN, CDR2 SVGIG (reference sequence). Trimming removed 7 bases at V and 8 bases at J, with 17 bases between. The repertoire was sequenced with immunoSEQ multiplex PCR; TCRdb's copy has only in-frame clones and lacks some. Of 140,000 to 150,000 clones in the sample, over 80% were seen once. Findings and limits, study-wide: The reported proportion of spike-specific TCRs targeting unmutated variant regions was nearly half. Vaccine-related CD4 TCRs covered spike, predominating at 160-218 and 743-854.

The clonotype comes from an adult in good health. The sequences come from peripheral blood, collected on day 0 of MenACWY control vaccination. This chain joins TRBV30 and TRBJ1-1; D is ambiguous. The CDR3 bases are TGTGCCTCCCTCCGGGCCGGCGGGGAAGCTTTCTTT. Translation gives CASLRAGGEAFF.